This TCR beta chain was identified during a study of cytomegalovirus exposure and HLA in healthy donors. The donors belonged to the roughly 110-subject validation cohort, separate from the roughly 700-subject first cohort. TCRdb keeps only in-frame clones here, not all; method: immunoSEQ multiplex PCR. The sample contains about 130,000 clones, 89% of which appear only once. V was clipped by 1 base and J by 1 base, with 7 bases between them. The length of the CDR3 is 14 residues. The germline CDR1 and CDR2 sequences are LNHDA and SQIVND (reference sequence). Sequenced sample: PBMCs. The sequence was obtained from a young woman in good health and CMV-seropositive. This rearrangement joins TRBV19 to TRBJ1-1, with D possibly being TRBD1 (6 bases). DNA of the CDR3: TGTGCCAGTAGTATAGGGGGACAGAACACTGAAGCTTTCTTT. Amino acid sequence: CASSIGGQNTEAFF.